This T cell receptor beta chain was sequenced during a study of blood T cell repertoires in COVID-19. Study overall: COVID-19 samples collected from the United States, Italy and Spain covered acute and convalescent phases. From T cells, B-cell-depleted T cells, or PBMCs came the material, which was cDNA or gDNA.

In the source study's methods: Nucleated cell number was recorded as an estimate derived from reference gene primer amplification. Produced via immunoSEQ multiplex PCR; TCRdb's table is partial and in-frame only. From that table come the V and J calls and clone size; the DNA was used to work out D and trimming. This sample yields under 100,000 clones, of which 75% to 90% are seen a single time; around 13% belongs to the top ten. The source is a human donor in a cohort sampled during active COVID-19. Sequencing input: peripheral blood.

The CDR3 region is CASSQGHINQPQHF. CDR3 in DNA: TGTGCCAGCAGCCAGGGACACATTAATCAGCCCCAGCATTTT. This chain uses TRBV3-1 (or the pseudogene TRBV3-2) with TRBJ1-5; a possible D gene is TRBD1 (6 bases). CDR1 is LGHDT and CDR2 is YNNKEL in the germline V gene (reference sequence). The V gene lost 3 bases and the J gene lost 4 bases, with 10 bases spanning the gap. The CDR3 length is 14 residues.